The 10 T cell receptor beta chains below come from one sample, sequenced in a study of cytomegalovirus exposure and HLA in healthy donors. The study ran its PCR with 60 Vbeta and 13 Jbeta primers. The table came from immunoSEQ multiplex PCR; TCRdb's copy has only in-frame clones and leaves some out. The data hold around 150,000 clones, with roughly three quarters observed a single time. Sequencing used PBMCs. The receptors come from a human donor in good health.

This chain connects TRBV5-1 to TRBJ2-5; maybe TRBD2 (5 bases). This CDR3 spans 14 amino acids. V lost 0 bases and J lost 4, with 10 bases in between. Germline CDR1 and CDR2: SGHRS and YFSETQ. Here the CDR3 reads CASSLDRAGETQYF. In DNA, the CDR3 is TGCGCCAGCAGCTTGGATCGGGCGGGAGAGACCCAGTACTTC.

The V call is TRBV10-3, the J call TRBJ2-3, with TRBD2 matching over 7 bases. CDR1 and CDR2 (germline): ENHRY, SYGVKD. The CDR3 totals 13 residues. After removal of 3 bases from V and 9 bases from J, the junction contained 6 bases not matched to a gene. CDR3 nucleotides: TGTGCCATCAGTGAAGGGTTGGGGGGGACGCAGTATTTT. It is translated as CAISEGLGGTQYF.

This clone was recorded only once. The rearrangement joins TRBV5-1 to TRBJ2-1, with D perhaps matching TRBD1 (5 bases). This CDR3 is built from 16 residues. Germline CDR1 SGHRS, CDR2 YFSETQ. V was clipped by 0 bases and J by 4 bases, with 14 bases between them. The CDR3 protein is CASSLAVQGAYNEQFF. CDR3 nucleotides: TGCGCCAGCAGCTTGGCCGTGCAGGGCGCATACAATGAGCAGTTCTTC.

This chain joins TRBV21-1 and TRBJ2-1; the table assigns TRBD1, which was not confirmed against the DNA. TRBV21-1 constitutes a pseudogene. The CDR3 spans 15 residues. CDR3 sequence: CASSKGGFCHNEQFF. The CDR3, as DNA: TGTGCCAGCAGCAAAGGGGGCTTCTGTCACAATGAGCAGTTCTTC.

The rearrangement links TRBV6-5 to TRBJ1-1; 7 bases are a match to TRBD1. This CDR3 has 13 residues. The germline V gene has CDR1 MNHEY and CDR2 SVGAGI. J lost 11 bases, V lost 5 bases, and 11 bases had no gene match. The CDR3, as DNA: TGTGCCAGCAGTACCACGCTACAGGGGAGGGCTTTCTTT. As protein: CASSTTLQGRAFF.

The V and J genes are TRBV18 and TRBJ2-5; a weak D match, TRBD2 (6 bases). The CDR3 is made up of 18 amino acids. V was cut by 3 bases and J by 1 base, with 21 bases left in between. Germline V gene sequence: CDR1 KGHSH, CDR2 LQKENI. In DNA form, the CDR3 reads TGTGCCAGCTCACCGAAGCGGTCGGGGGACGGTCTCCAAGAGACCCAGTACTTC. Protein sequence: CASSPKRSGDGLQETQYF.

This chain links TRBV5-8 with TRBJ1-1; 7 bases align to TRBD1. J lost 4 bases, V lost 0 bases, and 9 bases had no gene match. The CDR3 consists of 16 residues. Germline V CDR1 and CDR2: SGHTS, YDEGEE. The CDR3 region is CASSLVGGRGGTEAFF. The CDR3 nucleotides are TGTGCCAGCAGCTTGGTAGGGGGCCGCGGAGGCACTGAAGCTTTCTTT.

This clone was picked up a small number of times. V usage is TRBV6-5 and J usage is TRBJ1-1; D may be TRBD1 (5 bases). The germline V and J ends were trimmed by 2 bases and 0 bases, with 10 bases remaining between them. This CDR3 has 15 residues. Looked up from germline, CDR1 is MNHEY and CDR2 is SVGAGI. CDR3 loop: CASSYAGPMNTEAFF. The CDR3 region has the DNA TGTGCCAGCAGTTACGCGGGGCCTATGAACACTGAAGCTTTCTTT.

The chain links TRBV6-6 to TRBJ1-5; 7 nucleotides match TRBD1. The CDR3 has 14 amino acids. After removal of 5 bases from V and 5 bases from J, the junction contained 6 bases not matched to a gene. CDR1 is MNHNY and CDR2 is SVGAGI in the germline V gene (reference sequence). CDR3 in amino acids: CASSTGVGDQPQHF. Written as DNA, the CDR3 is TGTGCCAGCAGTACAGGGGTGGGAGATCAGCCCCAGCATTTT.

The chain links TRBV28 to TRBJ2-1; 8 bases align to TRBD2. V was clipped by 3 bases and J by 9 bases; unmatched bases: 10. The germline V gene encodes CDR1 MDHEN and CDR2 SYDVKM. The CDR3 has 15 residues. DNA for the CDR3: TGTGCCAGCAGTTTTGCCTTTAGCGGGAAGGGTGAGCAGTTCTTC. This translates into CASSFAFSGKGEQFF.